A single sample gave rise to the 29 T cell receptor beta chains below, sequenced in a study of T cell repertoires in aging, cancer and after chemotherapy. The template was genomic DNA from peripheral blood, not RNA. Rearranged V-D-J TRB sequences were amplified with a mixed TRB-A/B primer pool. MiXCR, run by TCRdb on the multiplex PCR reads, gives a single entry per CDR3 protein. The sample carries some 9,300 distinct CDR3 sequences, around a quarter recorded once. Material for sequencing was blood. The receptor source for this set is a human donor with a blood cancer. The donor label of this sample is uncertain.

The CDR3 DNA reads TGTGCCAGCCCTCTAGCGGGAGGACACACCGGGGAGCTGTTTTTT. Its protein is CASPLAGGHTGELFF. The chain couples TRBV7-9 to TRBJ2-2; 11 bases are shared with TRBD2. V lost 8 bases and J lost 3; bases outside the gene matches: 5. Germline V gene lookup returns CDR1 SEHNR and CDR2 FQNEAQ (reference sequence). This CDR3 contains 15 residues.

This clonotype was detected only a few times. Here the CDR3 DNA reads TGTGCCAGCAGCCAAGAGGAATGGGCAGGGGGAAACATTCAGTACTTC. Its translation is CASSQEEWAGGNIQYF. V usage is TRBV4-2 and J usage is TRBJ2-4; 7 nucleotides match TRBD1. Germline CDR1 is LGHNA and CDR2 is YNFKEQ. The CDR3 totals 16 residues. The trim removed 0 bases at V and 6 bases at J, leaving 8 bases unmatched.

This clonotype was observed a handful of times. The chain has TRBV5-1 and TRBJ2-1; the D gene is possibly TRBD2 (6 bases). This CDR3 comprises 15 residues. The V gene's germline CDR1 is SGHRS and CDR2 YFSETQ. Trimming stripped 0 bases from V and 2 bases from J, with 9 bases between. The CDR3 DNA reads TGCGCCAGCAGCTTGGTTAGCGGAACCTACAATGAGCAGTTCTTC. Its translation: CASSLVSGTYNEQFF. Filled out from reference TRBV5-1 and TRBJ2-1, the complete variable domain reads KAGVTQTPRYLIKTRGQQVTLSCSPISGHRSVSWYQQTPGQGLQFLFEYFSETQRNKGNFPGRFSGRQFSNSRSEMNVSTLELGDSALYLCASSLVSGTYNEQFFGPGTRLTVL.

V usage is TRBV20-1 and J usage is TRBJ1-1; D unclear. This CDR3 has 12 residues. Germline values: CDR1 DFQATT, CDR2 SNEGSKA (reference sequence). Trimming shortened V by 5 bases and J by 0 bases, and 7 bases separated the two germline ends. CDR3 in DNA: TGCAGTGCTTTCAACTTGAACACTGAAGCTTTCTTT. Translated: CSAFNLNTEAFF.

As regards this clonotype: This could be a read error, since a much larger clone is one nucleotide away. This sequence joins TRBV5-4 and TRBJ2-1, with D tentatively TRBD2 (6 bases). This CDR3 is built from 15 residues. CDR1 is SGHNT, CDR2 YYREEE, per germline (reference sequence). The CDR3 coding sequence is TGTGCCAGCACCTTGGGGGGTAGTAGCGACAATGAGAAGTTCTTC. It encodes CASTLGGSSDNEKFF.

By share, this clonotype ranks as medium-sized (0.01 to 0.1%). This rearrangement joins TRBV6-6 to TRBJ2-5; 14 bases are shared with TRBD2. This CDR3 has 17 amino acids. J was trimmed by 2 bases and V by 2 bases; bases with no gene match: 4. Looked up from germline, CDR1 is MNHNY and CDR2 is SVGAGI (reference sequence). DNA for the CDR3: TGTGCCAGCAGTTACGTTGGACTAGCGGGAGGTCAAGAGACCCAGTACTTC. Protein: CASSYVGLAGGQETQYF.

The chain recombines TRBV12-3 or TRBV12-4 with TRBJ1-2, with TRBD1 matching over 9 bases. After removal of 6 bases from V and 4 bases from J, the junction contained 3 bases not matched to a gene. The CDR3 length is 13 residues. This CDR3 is CASRTQGAYGYTF. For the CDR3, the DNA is TGTGCCAGCAGAACACAGGGGGCCTATGGCTACACCTTC.

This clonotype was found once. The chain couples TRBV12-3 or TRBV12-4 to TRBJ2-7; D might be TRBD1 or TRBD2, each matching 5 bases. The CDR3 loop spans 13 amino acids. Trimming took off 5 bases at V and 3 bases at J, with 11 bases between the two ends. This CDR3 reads CASSKRTNYEQYF. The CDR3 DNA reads TGTGCCAGCAGTAAGCGGACAAACTACGAGCAGTACTTC.

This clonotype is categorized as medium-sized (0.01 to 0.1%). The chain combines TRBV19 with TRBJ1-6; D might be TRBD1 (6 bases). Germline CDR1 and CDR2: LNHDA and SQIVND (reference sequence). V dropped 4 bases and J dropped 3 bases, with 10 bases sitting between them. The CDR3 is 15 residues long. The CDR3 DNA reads TGTGCCAGTAGTACGTACAGGGACTATAATTCACCCCTCCACTTT. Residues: CASSTYRDYNSPLHF.

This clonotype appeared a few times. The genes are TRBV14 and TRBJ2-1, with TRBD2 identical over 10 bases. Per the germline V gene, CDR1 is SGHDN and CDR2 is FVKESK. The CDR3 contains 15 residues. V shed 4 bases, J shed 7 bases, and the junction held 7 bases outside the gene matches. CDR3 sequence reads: CASSPPGLAWNEQFF. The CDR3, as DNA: TGTGCCAGCAGCCCCCCGGGACTAGCGTGGAATGAGCAGTTCTTC.

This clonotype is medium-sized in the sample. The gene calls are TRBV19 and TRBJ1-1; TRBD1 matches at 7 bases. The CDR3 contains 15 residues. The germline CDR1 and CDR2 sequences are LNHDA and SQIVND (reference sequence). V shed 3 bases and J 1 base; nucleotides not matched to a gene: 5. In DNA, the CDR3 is TGTGCCAGTAGTATCCCGGGACAGTGGAACACTGAAGCTTTCTTT. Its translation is CASSIPGQWNTEAFF.

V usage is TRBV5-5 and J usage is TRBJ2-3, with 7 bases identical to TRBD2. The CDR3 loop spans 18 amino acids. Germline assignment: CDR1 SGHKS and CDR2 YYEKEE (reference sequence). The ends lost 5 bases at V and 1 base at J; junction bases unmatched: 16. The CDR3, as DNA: TGTGCCAGCAGTGAAAGGGCCCCCTGCGGGAGTTGCACAGATACGCAGTATTTT. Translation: CASSERAPCGSCTDTQYF.

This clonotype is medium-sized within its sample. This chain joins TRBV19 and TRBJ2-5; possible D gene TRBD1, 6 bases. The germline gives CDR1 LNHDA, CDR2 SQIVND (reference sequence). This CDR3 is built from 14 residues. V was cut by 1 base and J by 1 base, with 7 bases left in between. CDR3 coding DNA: TGTGCCAGTAGTATAGGGGGGCTCCAAGAGACCCAGTACTTC. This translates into CASSIGGLQETQYF.

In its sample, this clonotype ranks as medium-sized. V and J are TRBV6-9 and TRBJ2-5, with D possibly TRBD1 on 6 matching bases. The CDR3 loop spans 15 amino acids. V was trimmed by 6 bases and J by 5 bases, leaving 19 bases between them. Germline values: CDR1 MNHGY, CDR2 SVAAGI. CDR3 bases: TGTGCCAGCAGCCCGGACTCCGCAGGGGTGGAGACCCAGTACTTC. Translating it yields CASSPDSAGVETQYF.

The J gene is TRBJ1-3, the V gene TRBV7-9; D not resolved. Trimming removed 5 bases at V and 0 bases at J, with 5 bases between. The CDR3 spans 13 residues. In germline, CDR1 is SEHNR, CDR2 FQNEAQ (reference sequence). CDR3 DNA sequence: TGTGCCAGCAGCCGGACCTCTGGAAACACCATATATTTT. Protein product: CASSRTSGNTIYF.

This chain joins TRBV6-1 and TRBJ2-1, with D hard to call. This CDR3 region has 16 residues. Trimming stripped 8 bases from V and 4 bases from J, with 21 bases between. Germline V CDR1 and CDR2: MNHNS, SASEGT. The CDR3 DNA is TGTGCCAGCGGTAGGGCAGGAGCATGGATATACAATGAGCAGTTCTTC. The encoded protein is CASGRAGAWIYNEQFF.

The CDR3: CASSELNTGELFF. The CDR3 DNA reads as TGTGCCAGCAGTGAGCTCAACACCGGGGAGCTGTTTTTT. The chain combines TRBV6-1 with TRBJ2-2; D not certain. CDR1 is MNHNS and CDR2 is SASEGT in the germline V gene. The CDR3 totals 13 residues. V was pared by 3 bases and J by 2 bases, with 4 bases between.

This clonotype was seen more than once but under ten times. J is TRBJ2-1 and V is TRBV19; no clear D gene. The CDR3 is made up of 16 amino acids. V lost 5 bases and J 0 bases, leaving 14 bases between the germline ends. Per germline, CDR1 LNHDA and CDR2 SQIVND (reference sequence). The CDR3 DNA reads TGTGCCAGTAGTCCCCGAGCGTTAAGCTCCTACAATGAGCAGTTCTTC. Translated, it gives CASSPRALSSYNEQFF.

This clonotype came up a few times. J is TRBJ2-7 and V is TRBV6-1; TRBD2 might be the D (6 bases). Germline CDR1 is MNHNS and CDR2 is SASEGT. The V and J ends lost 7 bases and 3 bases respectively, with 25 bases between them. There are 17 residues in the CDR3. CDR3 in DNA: TGTGCCAGCACTTTAACGGATGGGGCTAGCGAGGGCTACGAGCAGTACTTC. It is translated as CASTLTDGASEGYEQYF.

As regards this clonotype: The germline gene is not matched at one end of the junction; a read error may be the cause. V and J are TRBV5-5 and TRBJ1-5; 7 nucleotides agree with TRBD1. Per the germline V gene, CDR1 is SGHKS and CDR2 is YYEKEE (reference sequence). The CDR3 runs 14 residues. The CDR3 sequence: CTSSLKGQNQPQHF. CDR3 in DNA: TGTACCAGCAGCTTGAAGGGACAGAATCAGCCCCAGCATTTT.

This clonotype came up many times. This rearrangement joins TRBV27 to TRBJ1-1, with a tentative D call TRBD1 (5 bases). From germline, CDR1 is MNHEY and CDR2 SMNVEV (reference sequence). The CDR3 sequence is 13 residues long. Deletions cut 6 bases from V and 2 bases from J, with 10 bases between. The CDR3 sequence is CASRLGGNTEAFF. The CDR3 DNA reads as TGTGCCAGCAGGCTGGGGGGTAACACTGAAGCTTTCTTT.

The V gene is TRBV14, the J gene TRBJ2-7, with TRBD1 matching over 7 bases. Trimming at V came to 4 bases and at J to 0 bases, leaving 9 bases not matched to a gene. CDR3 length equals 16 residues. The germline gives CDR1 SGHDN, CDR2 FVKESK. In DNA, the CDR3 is TGTGCCAGCAGCCCGATAGGTGGGACAGCCTCCTACGAGCAGTACTTC. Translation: CASSPIGGTASYEQYF. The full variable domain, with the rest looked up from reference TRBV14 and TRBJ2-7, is EAGVTQFPSHSVIEKGQTVTLRCDPISGHDNLYWYRRVMGKEIKFLLHFVKESKQDESGMPNNRFLAERTGGTYSTLKVQPAELEDSGVYFCASSPIGGTASYEQYFGPGTRLTVT.

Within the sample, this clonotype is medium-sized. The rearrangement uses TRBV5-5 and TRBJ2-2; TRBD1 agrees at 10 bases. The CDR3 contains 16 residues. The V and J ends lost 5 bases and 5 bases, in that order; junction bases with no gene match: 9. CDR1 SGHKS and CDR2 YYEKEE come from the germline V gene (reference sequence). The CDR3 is CASSFPGQGTTGELFF. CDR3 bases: TGTGCCAGCAGTTTTCCGGGACAGGGGACGACCGGGGAGCTGTTTTTT. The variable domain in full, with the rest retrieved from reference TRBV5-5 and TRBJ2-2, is DAGVTQSPTHLIKTRGQQVTLRCSPISGHKSVSWYQQVLGQGPQFIFQYYEKEERGRGNFPDRFSARQFPNYSSELNVNALLLGDSALYLCASSFPGQGTTGELFFGEGSRLTVL.

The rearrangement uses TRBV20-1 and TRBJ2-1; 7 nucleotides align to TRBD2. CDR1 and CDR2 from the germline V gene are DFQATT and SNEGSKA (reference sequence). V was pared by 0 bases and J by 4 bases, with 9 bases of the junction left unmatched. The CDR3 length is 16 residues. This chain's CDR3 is CSARDLSGTTYNEQFF. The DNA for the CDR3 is TGCAGTGCTAGAGATCTCTCAGGGACTACGTACAATGAGCAGTTCTTC.

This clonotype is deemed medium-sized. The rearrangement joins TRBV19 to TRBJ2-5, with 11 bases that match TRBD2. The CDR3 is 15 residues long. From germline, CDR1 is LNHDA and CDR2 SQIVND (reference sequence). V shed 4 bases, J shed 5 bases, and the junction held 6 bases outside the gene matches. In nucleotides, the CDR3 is TGTGCCAGTAGTAGAACTAGCGGGAGTAGGGAGACCCAGTACTTC. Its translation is CASSRTSGSRETQYF.

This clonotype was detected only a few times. The DNA of the CDR3 is TGCGCCAGCAGCCCCGGACAGGGTTTGGAAGCTTTCTTT. This codes for CASSPGQGLEAFF. The chain links TRBV5-1 to TRBJ1-1; 8 bases line up with TRBD1. In germline, CDR1 is SGHRS, CDR2 YFSETQ. The V segment lost 4 bases and the J segment 8 bases; nucleotides outside the gene matches: 7. This CDR3 has 13 residues.

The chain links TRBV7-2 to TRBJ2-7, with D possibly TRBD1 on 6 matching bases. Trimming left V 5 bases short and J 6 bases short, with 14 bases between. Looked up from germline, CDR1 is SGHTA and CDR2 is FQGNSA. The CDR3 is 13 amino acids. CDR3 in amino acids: CASSPHPRGEQYF. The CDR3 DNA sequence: TGTGCCAGCAGCCCCCACCCCAGGGGCGAGCAGTACTTC.

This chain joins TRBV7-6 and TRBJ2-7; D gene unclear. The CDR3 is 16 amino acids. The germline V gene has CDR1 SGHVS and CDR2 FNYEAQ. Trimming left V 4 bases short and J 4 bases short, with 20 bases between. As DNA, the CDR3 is TGTGCCAGCAGCTCAACTCCGGGCCCCATATCGTACGAGCAGTACTTC. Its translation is CASSSTPGPISYEQYF.

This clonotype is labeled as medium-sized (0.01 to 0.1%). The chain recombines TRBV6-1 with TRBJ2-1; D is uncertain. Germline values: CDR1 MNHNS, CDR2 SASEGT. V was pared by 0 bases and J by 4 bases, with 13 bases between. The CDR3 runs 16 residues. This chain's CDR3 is CASSEALRFTYNEQFF. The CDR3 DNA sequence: TGTGCCAGCAGTGAAGCACTCCGCTTTACATACAATGAGCAGTTCTTC.